This T cell receptor beta chain was retrieved from a study of blood T cell repertoires in COVID-19. About the research overall: COVID-19 samples, acute and convalescent, were from the United States, Italy and Spain.

Germline CDR1 is KGHDR and CDR2 is SFDVKD. The CDR3 length is 14 residues. V dropped 3 bases and J dropped 7 bases, with 14 bases sitting between them. How the authors handled the data: It was from reference gene primer amplification that nucleated cell counts were estimated. Sequencing was performed with immunoSEQ multiplex PCR; in TCRdb, only in-frame clones are kept and a portion is missing. The DNA was the basis for D and trimming; V, J and clone size are from that table. The table lists 75,000 to 100,000 clones, roughly 78% of them singletons. The sequence came from a human donor in a cohort sampled during active COVID-19. The genes are TRBV24-1 and TRBJ1-2; TRBD1 might be the D (5 bases). The sample consisted of peripheral blood. CDR3 sequence (DNA): TGTGCCACCAGTGATCCGGGTGGGGCCTCTGGCTACACCTTC. Its translation is CATSDPGGASGYTF.